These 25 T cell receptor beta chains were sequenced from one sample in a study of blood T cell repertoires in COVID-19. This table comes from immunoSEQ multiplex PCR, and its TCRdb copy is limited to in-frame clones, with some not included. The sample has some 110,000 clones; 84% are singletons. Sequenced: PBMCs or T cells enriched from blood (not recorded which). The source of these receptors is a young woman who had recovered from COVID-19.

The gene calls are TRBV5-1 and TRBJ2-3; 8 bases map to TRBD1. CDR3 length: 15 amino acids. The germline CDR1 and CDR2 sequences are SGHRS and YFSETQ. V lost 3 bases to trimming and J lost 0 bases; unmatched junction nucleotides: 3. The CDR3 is CASSSWDRSTDTQYF. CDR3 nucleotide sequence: TGCGCCAGCAGCTCGTGGGACAGGAGCACAGATACGCAGTATTTT.

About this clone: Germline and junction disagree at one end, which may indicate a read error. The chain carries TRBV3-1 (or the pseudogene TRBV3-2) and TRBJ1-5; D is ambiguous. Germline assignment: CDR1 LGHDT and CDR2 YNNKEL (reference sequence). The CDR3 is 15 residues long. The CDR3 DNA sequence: TGTGCCAGCAGCCAAGGGCCGGGTAGCCATCAGCCCCAGCATTTT. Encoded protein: CASSQGPGSHQPQHF.

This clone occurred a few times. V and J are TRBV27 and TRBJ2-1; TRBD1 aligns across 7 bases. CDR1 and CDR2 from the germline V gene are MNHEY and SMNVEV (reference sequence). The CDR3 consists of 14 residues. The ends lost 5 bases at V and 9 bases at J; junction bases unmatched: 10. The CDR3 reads CASSGYRGLGEQFF. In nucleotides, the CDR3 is TGTGCCAGCAGTGGATACAGGGGATTGGGTGAGCAGTTCTTC.

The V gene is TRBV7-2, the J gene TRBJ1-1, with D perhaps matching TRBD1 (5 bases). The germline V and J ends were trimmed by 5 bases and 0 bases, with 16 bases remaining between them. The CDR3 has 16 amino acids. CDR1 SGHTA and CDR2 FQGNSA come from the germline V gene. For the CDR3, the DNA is TGTGCCAGCAGCCCCCGGGGGGGAGGGGTGAACACTGAAGCTTTCTTT. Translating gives CASSPRGGGVNTEAFF.

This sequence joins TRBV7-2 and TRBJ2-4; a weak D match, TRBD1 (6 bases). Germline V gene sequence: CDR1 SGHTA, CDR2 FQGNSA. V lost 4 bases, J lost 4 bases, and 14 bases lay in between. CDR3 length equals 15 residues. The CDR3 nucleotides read TGTGCCAGCAGCTCCGGGACACTAGAAAAAAACATTCAGTACTTC. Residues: CASSSGTLEKNIQYF.

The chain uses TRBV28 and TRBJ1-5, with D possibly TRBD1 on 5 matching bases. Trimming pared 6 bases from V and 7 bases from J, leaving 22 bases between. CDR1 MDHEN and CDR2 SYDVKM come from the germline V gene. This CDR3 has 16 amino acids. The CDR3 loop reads CASRNAGRNARQPQHF. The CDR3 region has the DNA TGTGCCAGCAGGAACGCGGGACGGAACGCCAGGCAGCCCCAGCATTTT.

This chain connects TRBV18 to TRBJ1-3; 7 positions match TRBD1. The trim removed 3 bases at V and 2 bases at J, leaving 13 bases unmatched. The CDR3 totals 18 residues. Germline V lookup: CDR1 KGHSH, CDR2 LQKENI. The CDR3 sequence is CASSPRRTGTEPGNTIYF. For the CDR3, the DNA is TGTGCCAGCTCACCTAGACGTACAGGGACAGAACCTGGAAACACCATATATTTT. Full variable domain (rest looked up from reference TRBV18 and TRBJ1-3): NAGVMQNPRHLVRRRGQEARLRCSPMKGHSHVYWYRQLPEEGLKFMVYLQKENIIDESGMPKERFSAEFPKEGPSILRIQQVVRGDSAAYFCASSPRRTGTEPGNTIYFGEGSWLTVV.

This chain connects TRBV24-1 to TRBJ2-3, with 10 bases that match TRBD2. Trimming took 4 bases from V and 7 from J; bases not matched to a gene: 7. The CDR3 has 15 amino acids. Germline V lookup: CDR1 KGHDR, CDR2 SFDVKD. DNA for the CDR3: TGTGCCACCAGTGACACCACTAGCGGGGCATATACGCAGTATTTT. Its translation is CATSDTTSGAYTQYF.

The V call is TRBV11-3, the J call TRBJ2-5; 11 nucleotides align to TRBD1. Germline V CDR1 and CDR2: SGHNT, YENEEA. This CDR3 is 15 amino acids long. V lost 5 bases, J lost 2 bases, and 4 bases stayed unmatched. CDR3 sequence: CASSPGQGVQETQYF. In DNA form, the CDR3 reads TGTGCCAGCAGCCCGGGACAGGGGGTGCAAGAGACCCAGTACTTC.

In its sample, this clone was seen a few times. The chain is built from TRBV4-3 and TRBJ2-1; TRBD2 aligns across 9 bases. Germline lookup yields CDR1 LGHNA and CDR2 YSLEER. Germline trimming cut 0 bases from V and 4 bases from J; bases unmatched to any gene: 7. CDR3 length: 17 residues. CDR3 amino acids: CASSQEWGREGYNEQFF. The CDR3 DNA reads TGCGCCAGCAGCCAAGAGTGGGGGCGGGAGGGATACAATGAGCAGTTCTTC.

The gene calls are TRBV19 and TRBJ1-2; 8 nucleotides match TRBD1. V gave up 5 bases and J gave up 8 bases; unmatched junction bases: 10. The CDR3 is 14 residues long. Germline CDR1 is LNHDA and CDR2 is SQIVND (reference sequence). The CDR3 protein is CASSPTDRGFGYTF. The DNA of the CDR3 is TGTGCCAGTAGTCCAACTGACAGGGGTTTCGGCTACACCTTC.

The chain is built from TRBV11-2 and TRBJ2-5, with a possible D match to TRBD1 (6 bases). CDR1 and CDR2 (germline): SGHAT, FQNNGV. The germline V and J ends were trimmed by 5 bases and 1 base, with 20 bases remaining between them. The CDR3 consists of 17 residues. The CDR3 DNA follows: TGTGCCAGCAGCGGTACCCTGCCAGGGACATTCCAAGAGACCCAGTACTTC. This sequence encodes CASSGTLPGTFQETQYF.

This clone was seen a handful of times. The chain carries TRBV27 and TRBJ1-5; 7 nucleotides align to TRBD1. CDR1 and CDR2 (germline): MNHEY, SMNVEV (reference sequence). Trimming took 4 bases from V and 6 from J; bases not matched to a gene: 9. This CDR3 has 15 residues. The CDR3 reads CASSSGQSGSQPQHF. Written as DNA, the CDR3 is TGTGCCAGCAGTTCGGGACAGTCCGGCTCTCAGCCCCAGCATTTT.

CDR3 coding DNA: TGTGCCAGCTCTGAACTAGGGAGAGACGTTAATGAGCAGTTCTTC. Its protein is CASSELGRDVNEQFF. V is TRBV3-1 (or the pseudogene TRBV3-2) and J is TRBJ2-1, with D possibly matching TRBD2 (5 bases). CDR3 size: 15 residues. V lost 8 bases, J lost 7 bases, and 21 bases lay in between. CDR1 and CDR2 (germline): LGHDT, YNNKEL (reference sequence).

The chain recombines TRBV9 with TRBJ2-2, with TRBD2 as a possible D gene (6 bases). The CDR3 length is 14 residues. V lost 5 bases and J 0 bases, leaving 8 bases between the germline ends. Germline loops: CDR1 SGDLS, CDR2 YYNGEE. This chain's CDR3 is CASREGSNTGELFF. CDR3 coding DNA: TGTGCCAGCAGGGAGGGATCGAACACCGGGGAGCTGTTTTTT.

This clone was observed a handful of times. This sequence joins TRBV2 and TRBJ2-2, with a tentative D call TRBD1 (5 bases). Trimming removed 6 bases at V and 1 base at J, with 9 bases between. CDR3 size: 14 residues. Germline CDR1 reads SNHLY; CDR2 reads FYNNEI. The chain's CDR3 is CASRKGQNTGELFF. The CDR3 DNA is TGTGCCAGCAGGAAGGGGCAGAACACCGGGGAGCTGTTTTTT.

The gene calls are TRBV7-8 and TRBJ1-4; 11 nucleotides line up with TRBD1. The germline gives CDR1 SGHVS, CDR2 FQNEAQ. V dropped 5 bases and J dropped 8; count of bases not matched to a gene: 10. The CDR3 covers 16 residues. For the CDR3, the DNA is TGTGCCAGCAGCATTGGAACCGGGACAGGGGGAGAAAAACTGTTTTTT. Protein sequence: CASSIGTGTGGEKLFF.

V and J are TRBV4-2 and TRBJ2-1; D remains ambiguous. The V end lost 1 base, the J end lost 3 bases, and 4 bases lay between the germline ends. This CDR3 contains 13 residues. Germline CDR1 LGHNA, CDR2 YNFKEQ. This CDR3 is CASSQGSYNEQFF. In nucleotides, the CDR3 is TGTGCCAGCAGCCAAGGGAGCTACAATGAGCAGTTCTTC.

CDR3 residues: CASRSWGDSSGYTF. CDR3 DNA: TGTGCCAGCCGATCCTGGGGGGATTCGTCTGGCTACACCTTC. This sequence joins TRBV27 and TRBJ1-2; possible D gene TRBD1, 5 bases. The V end was cut by 8 bases, the J end by 7 bases, with 20 bases between. This CDR3 comprises 14 residues. The germline V gene encodes CDR1 MNHEY and CDR2 SMNVEV (reference sequence).

This CDR3 reads CASSDSITDTQYF. CDR3 sequence (DNA): TGTGCCAGCAGTGACTCTATCACAGATACGCAGTATTTT. The chain employs TRBV6-4 and TRBJ2-3; D remains ambiguous. This CDR3 contains 13 residues. V dropped 0 bases and J dropped 2 bases, with 3 bases sitting between them. From germline, CDR1 is MRHNA and CDR2 SNTAGT.

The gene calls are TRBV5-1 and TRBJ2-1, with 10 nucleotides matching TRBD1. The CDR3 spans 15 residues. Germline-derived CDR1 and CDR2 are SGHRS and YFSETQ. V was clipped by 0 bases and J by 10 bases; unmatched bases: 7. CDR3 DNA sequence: TGCGCCAGCAGCTTGGGGCCCCGACAGGGGGCCGAGCAGTTCTTC. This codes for CASSLGPRQGAEQFF. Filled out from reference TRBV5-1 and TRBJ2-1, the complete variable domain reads KAGVTQTPRYLIKTRGQQVTLSCSPISGHRSVSWYQQTPGQGLQFLFEYFSETQRNKGNFPGRFSGRQFSNSRSEMNVSTLELGDSALYLCASSLGPRQGAEQFFGPGTRLTVL.

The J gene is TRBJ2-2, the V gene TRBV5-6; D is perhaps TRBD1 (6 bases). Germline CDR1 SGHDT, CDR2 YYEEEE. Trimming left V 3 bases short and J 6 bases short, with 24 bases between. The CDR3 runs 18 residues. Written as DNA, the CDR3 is TGTGCCAGCAGCTCCCAGGGGTGGCTAGGAGGAACTGCCGGGGAGCTGTTTTTT. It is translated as CASSSQGWLGGTAGELFF.

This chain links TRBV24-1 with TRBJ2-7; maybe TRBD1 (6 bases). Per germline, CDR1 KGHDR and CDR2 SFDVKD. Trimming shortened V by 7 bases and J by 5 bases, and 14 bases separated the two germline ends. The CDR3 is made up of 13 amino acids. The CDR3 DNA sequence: TGTGCCACCAGCGCTAAGGCAGGGGACGAGCAGTACTTC. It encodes CATSAKAGDEQYF.

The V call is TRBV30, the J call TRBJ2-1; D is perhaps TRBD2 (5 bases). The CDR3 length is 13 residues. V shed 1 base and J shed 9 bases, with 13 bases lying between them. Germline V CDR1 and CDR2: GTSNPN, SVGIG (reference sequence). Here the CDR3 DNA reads TGTGCCTGGAGTGCGCGGGCGTGGGGTGAGCAGTTCTTC. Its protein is CAWSARAWGEQFF.

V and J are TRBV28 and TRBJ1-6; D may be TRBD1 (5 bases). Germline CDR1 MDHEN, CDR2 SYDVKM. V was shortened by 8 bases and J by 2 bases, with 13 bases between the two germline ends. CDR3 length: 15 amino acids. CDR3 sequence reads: CASALGRAYNSPLHF. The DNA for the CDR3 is TGTGCCAGCGCATTGGGCAGGGCCTATAATTCACCCCTCCACTTT.